The source of this T cell receptor (beta chain) is a study of T cells after posttransplantation cyclophosphamide. Turning to this clone: Its target is unknown.

Treatment was busulfan-fludarabine conditioning, a marrow graft, and cyclophosphamide on days +3 and +4. The study, taken as a whole, reports: Skin or GI-infiltrating T cells shared few TRB sequences with blood. Donor CD8+ memory clones often dominated recipient blood repertoires at later times.

The table came from immunoSEQ multiplex PCR; TCRdb's copy has only in-frame clones and leaves some out. The data hold around 2,000 clones, with about 81% observed a single time. CDR1 and CDR2 from the germline V gene are KGHSH and LQKENI. Trimming took 3 bases from V and 4 from J; bases not matched to a gene: 3. The CDR3 sequence is 14 residues long. The TCR was taken from a male patient in his 50s who received an allogeneic stem cell transplant from a related donor and was CMV-positive. A subset of T cells may come from the graft donor. The material was CD8+ T cells sorted from blood, obtained approximately 380 days after allogeneic stem cell transplant with posttransplant cyclophosphamide. The genes are TRBV18 and TRBJ1-3; 7 nucleotides agree with TRBD1. CDR3 nucleotide sequence: TGTGCCAGCTCACCTGGGGGACAGGGAAACACCATATATTTT. Protein product: CASSPGGQGNTIYF.